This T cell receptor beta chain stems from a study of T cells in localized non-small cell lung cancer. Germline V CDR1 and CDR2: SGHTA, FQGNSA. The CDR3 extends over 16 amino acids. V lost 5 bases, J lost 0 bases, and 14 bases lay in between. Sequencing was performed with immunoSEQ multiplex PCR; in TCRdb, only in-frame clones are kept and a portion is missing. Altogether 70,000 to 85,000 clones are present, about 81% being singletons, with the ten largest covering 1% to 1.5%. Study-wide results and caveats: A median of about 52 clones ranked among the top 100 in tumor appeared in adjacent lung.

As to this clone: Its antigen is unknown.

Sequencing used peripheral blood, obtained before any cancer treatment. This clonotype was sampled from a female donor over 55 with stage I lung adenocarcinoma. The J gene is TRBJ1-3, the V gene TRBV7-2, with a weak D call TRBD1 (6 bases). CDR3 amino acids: CASSVQGSLSGNTIYF. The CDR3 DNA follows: TGTGCCAGCAGCGTTCAGGGGAGCCTCTCTGGAAACACCATATATTTT.